This TCR beta chain was documented in a study of blood T cell repertoires in COVID-19. Data came from immunoSEQ multiplex PCR; TCRdb stores just in-frame clones and leaves some out. The sample includes fewer than 250,000 clones, more than 70% of them seen just once. This clone was found once. The sequence derives from a woman between 50 and 59 years old with acute or convalescent COVID-19. The sample was peripheral blood.

For the CDR3, the DNA is TGCAGCGGTTCTAGCGGGAGCTCCCCCCCCTACAATGAGCAGTTCTTC. Amino acids: CSGSSGSSPPYNEQFF. The rearrangement links TRBV29-1 to TRBJ2-1, with TRBD2 matching 10 bases. The CDR3 has 16 residues. V was pared by 7 bases and J by 2 bases, with 11 bases of the junction left unmatched. Germline V gene sequence: CDR1 SQVTM, CDR2 ANQGSEA.